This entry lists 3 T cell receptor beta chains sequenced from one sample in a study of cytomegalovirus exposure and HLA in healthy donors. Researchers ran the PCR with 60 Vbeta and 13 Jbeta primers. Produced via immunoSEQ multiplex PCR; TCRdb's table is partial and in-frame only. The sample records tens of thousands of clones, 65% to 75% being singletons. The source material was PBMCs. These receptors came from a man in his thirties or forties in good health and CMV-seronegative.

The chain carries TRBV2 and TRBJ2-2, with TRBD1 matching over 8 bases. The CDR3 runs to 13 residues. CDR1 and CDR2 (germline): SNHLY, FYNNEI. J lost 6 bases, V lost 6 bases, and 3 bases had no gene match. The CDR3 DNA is TGTGCCAGCAGCCAACAGGGGGCCGGGGAGCTGTTTTTT. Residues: CASSQQGAGELFF.

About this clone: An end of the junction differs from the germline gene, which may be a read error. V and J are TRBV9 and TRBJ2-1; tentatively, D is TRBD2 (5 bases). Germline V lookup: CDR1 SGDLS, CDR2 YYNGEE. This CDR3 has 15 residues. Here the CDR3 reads CASSVGASSHNEQFF. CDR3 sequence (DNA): TGTGCCAGCAGCGTAGGGGCTAGCTCCCACAATGAGCAGTTCTTC.

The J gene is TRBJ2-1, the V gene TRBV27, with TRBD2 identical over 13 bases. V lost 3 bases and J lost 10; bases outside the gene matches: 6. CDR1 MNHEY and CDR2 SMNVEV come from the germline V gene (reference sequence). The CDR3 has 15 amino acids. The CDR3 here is CASSFPGTSGKEQFF. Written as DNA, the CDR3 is TGTGCCAGCAGTTTTCCCGGGACTAGCGGGAAAGAGCAGTTCTTC.